This T cell receptor (beta chain) was captured by sequencing in a study of CD8 T cells in ankylosing spondylitis. TCRdb recomputed calls from the 5' RACE reads with MiXCR, one row per CDR3 protein. The table records almost 30,000 distinct CDR3 sequences, roughly 5% of them present only once. Germline CDR1 is SGDLS and CDR2 is YYNGEE. This CDR3 comprises 15 residues. This clonotype was seen ten or more times. At one end the junction does not follow the germline gene, possibly because of a read error. The receptor was isolated from a female donor with ankylosing spondylitis or in good health (not recorded which). V gene TRBV9 combines with J gene TRBJ2-3; 7 nucleotides line up with TRBD2. Sequencing was done on a sample of blood, either unsorted or a sorted T cell fraction (not recorded which). The CDR3 spells CASSLSGGSKDTQYF. Written as DNA, the CDR3 is TGTGCCAGCAGCCTCTCTGGCGGGAGCAAAGATACGCAGTATTTT.